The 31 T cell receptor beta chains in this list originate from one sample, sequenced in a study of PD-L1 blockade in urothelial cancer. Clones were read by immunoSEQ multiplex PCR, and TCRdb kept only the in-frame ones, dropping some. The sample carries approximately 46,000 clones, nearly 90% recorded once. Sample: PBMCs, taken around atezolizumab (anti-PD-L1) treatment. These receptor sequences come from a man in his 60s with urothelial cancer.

CDR3: CASSELTGPNYGYTF. The CDR3 coding sequence is TGTGCCAGCAGTGAACTAACAGGCCCCAACTATGGCTACACCTTC. The chain links TRBV6-1 to TRBJ1-2; D might be TRBD1 (5 bases). There are 15 residues in the CDR3. The V and J ends lost 2 bases and 2 bases respectively, with 12 bases between them. Germline CDR1 MNHNS, CDR2 SASEGT.

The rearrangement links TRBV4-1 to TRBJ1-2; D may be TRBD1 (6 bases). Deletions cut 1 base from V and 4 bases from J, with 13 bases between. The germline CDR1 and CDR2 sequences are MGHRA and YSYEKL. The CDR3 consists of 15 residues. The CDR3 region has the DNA TGCGCCAGCAGCCAAGGGGTCAGGGGCCTCTATGGCTACACCTTC. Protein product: CASSQGVRGLYGYTF.

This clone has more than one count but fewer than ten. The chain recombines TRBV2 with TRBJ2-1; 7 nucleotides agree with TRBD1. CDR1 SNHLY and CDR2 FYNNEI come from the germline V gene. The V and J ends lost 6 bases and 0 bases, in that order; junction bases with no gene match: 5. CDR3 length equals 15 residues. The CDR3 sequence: CASSANRGSYNEQFF. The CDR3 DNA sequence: TGTGCCAGCAGCGCCAACAGGGGCTCCTACAATGAGCAGTTCTTC.

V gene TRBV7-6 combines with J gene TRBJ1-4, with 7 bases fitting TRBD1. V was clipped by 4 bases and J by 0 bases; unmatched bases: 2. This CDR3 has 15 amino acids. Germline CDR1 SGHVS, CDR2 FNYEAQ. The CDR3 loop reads CASSSGTATNEKLFF. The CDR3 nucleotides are TGTGCCAGCAGCTCTGGGACAGCAACTAATGAAAAACTGTTTTTT.

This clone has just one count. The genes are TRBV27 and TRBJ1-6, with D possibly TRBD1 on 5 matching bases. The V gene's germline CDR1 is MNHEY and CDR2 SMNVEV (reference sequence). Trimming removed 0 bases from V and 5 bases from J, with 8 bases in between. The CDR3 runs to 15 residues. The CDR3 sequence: CASSLSRGNNSPLHF. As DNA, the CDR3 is TGTGCCAGCAGTTTATCTAGGGGTAATAATTCACCCCTCCACTTT.

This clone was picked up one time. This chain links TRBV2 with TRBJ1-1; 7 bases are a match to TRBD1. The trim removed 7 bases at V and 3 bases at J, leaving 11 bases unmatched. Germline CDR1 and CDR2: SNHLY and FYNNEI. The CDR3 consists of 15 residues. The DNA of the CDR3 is TGTGCCAGCACAGAACGTTACAGGGGTCACACTGAAGCTTTCTTT. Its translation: CASTERYRGHTEAFF.

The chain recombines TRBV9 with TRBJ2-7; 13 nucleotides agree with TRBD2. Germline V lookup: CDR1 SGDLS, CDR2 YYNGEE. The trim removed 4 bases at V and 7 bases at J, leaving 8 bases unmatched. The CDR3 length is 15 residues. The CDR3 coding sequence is TGTGCCAGCAGCCCCGGGACTAGCGGGAATAGGGAGCAGTACTTC. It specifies CASSPGTSGNREQYF. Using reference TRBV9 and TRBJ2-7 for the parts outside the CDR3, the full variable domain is DSGVTQTPKHLITATGQRVTLRCSPRSGDLSVYWYQQSLDQGLQFLIQYYNGEERAKGNILERFSAQQFPDLHSELNLSSLELGDSALYFCASSPGTSGNREQYFGPGTRLTVT.

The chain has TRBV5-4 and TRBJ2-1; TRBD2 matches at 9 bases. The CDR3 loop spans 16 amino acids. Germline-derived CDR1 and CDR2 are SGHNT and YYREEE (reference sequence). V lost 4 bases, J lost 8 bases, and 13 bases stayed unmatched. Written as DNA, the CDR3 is TGTGCCAGCAGCCCTAGGGGGGGACTAGCTAGTTATGAGCAGTTCTTC. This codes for CASSPRGGLASYEQFF.

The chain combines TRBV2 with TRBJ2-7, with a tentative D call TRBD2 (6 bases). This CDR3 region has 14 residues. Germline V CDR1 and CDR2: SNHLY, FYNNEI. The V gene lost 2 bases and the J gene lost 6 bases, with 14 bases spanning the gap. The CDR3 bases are TGTGCCAGCAGTGAATCCCGGGACTTCGGCGAGCAGTACTTC. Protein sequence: CASSESRDFGEQYF.

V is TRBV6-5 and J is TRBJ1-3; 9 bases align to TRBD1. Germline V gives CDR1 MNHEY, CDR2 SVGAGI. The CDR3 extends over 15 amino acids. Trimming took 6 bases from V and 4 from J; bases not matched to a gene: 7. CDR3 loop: CASRASGQGGNTIYF. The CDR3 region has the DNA TGTGCCAGCAGAGCCTCCGGACAGGGGGGAAACACCATATATTTT.

Written as DNA, the CDR3 is TGCGCCAGCAGCTTCACCCCGGACAGGGTCACCGGGGAGCTGTTTTTT. It specifies CASSFTPDRVTGELFF. The genes are TRBV5-1 and TRBJ2-2; TRBD1 matches at 8 bases. The CDR3 is 16 amino acids. Germline V CDR1 and CDR2: SGHRS, YFSETQ. J lost 4 bases, V lost 2 bases, and 7 bases had no gene match.

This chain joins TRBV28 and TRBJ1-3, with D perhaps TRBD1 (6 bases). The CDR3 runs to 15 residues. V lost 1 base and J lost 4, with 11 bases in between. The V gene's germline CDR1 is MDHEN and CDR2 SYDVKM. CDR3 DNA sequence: TGTGCCAGCAGTTTATTTGGCAGGGGAGGAAACACCATATATTTT. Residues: CASSLFGRGGNTIYF. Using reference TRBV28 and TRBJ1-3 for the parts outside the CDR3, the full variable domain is DVKVTQSSRYLVKRTGEKVFLECVQDMDHENMFWYRQDPGLGLRLIYFSYDVKMKEKGDIPEGYSVSREKKERFSLILESASTNQTSMYLCASSLFGRGGNTIYFGEGSWLTVV.

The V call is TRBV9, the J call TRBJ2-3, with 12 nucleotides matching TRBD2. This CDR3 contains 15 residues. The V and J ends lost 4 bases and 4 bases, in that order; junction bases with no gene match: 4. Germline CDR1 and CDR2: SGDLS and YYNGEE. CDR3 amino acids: CASSLAGGHADTQYF. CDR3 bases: TGTGCCAGCAGCCTAGCGGGGGGGCACGCAGATACGCAGTATTTT.

CDR3 region: CASSQDQNTGELFF. For the CDR3, the DNA is TGCGCCAGCAGCCAAGATCAGAACACCGGGGAGCTGTTTTTT. The chain joins TRBV4-3 to TRBJ2-2; D is ambiguous. Germline loops: CDR1 LGHNA, CDR2 YSLEER. The V end was cut by 0 bases, the J end by 1 base, with 3 bases between. CDR3 size: 14 residues.

The CDR3 spells CASSLGRGGRELFF. Written as DNA, the CDR3 is TGTGCCAGCAGCTTAGGTCGGGGGGGGCGGGAGCTGTTTTTT. V and J are TRBV7-2 and TRBJ2-2, with 8 bases fitting TRBD2. CDR3 length: 14 residues. Germline-derived CDR1 and CDR2 are SGHTA and FQGNSA. V lost 1 base to trimming and J lost 9 bases; unmatched junction nucleotides: 4. The variable domain in full, completed from reference TRBV7-2 and TRBJ2-2, reads GAGVSQSPSNKVTEKGKDVELRCDPISGHTALYWYRQSLGQGLEFLIYFQGNSAPDKSGLPSDRFSAERTGGSVSTLTIQRTQQEDSAVYLCASSLGRGGRELFFGEGSRLTVL.

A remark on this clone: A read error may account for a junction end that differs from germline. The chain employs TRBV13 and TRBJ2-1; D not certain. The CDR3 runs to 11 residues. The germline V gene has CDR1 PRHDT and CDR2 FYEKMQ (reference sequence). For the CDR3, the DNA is TGTGCCAGCAGCTTCTACGATGAGCAGTTCTTC. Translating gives CASSFYDEQFF.

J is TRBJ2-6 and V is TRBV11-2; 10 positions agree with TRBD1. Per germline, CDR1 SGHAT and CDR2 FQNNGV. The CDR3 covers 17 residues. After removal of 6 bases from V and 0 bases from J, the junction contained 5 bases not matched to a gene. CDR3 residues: CASSRQGARSGANVLTF. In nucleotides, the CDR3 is TGTGCCAGCAGTAGACAGGGGGCGCGCTCTGGGGCCAACGTCCTGACTTTC.

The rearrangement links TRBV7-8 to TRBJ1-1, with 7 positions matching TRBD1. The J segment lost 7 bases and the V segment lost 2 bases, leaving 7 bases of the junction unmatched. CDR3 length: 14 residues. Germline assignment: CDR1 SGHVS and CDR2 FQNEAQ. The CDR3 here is CASSLLTGVGEAFF. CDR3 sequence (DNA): TGTGCCAGCAGCTTACTCACAGGGGTTGGTGAAGCTTTCTTT.

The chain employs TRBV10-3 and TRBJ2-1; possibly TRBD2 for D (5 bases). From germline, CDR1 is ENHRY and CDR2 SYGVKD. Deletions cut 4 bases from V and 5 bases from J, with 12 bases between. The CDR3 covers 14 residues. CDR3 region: CAISVRQEDNEQFF. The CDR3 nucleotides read TGTGCCATCAGTGTAAGGCAGGAGGACAATGAGCAGTTCTTC.

CDR3 nucleotide sequence: TGTGCCTGGAAGAAAGGGGCGAATAATTCACCCCTCCACTTT. This codes for CAWKKGANNSPLHF. The chain couples TRBV30 to TRBJ1-6; a weak D match, TRBD1 (5 bases). The CDR3 is 14 residues long. Germline V lookup: CDR1 GTSNPN, CDR2 SVGIG (reference sequence). The germline V and J ends were trimmed by 4 bases and 5 bases, with 12 bases remaining between them. The full variable domain, completed using reference TRBV30 and TRBJ1-6, is SQTIHQWPATLVQPVGSPLSLECTVEGTSNPNLYWYRQAAGRGLQLLFYSVGIGQISSEVPQNLSASRPQDRQFILSSKKLLLSDSGFYLCAWKKGANNSPLHFGNGTRLTVT.

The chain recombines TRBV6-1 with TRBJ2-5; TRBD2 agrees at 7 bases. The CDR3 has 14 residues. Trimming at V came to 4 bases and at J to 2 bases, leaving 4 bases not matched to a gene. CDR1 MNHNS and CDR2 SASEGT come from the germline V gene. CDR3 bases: TGTGCCAGCAGTGCACTAGCGAAACAAGAGACCCAGTACTTC. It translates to CASSALAKQETQYF.

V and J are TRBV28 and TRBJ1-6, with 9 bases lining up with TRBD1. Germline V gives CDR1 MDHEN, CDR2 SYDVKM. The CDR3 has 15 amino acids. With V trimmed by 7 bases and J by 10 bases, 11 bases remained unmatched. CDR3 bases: TGTGCCAGCACCCCAATGGACAGGGGAGCATCACCCCTCCACTTT. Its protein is CASTPMDRGASPLHF.

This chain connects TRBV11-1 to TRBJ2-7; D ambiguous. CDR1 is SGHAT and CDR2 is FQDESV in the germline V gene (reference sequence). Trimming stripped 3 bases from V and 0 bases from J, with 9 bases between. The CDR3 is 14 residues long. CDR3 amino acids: CASSLRRSSYEQYF. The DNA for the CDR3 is TGTGCCAGCAGCTTGCGGAGAAGCTCCTACGAGCAGTACTTC.

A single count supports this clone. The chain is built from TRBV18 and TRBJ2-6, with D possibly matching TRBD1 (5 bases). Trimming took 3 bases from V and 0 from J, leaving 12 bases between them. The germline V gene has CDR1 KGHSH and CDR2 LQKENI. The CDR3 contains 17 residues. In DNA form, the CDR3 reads TGTGCCAGCTCACCTTCTCTTCAGGGCTCTGGGGCCAACGTCCTGACTTTC. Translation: CASSPSLQGSGANVLTF.

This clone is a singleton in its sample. In DNA, the CDR3 is TGTGCCAGCAGCTTCGGGGACAGTTCCTATGGCTACACCTTC. Protein product: CASSFGDSSYGYTF. The chain recombines TRBV11-2 with TRBJ1-2, with TRBD1 matching over 7 bases. Per germline, CDR1 SGHAT and CDR2 FQNNGV. The CDR3 loop spans 14 amino acids. J lost 4 bases, V lost 3 bases, and 5 bases had no gene match. Complete variable domain (other parts from reference TRBV11-2 and TRBJ1-2): EAGVAQSPRYKIIEKRQSVAFWCNPISGHATLYWYQQILGQGPKLLIQFQNNGVVDDSQLPKDRFSAERLKGVDSTLKIQPAKLEDSAVYLCASSFGDSSYGYTFGSGTRLTVV.

As DNA, the CDR3 is TGTGCCAGCAGCCTAGCGGGGGGGCGGACAGATACGCAGTATTTT. Encoded protein: CASSLAGGRTDTQYF. The chain has TRBV6-5 and TRBJ2-3; 12 bases are a match to TRBD2. CDR1 and CDR2 (germline): MNHEY, SVGAGI. This CDR3 spans 15 amino acids. Losses at the gene ends were 6 bases for V and 3 bases for J; bases not matched to a gene: 4.

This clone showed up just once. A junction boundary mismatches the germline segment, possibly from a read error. This CDR3 is CASSLAGGPYNEQFF. The DNA of the CDR3 is TGTGCTAGCAGCTTAGCGGGGGGGCCGTACAATGAGCAGTTCTTC. The chain recombines TRBV7-7 with TRBJ2-1; 11 nucleotides agree with TRBD2. This CDR3 spans 15 amino acids. Looked up from germline, CDR1 is SSHAT and CDR2 is FNYEAQ (reference sequence).

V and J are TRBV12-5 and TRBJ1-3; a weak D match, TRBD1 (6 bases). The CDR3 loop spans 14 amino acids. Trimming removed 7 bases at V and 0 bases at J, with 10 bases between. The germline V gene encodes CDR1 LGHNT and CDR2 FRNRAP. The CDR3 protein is CASASGDSGNTIYF. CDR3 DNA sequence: TGTGCTAGTGCCTCAGGGGACTCTGGAAACACCATATATTTT.

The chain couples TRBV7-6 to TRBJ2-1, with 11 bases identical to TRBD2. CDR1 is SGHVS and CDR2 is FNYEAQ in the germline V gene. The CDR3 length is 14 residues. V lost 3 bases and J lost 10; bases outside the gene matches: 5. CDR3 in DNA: TGTGCCAGCAGCTTGGGGGGACTAGCGGACGAGCAGTTCTTC. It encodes CASSLGGLADEQFF. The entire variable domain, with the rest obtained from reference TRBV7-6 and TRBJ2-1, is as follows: GAGVSQSPRYKVTKRGQDVALRCDPISGHVSLYWYRQALGQGPEFLTYFNYEAQQDKSGLPNDRFSAERPEGSISTLTIQRTEQRDSAMYRCASSLGGLADEQFFGPGTRLTVL.

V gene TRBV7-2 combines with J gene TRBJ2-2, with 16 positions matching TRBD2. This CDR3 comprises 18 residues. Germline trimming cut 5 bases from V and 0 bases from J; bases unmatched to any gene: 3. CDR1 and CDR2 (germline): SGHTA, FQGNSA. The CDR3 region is CASSLGLAGGPNTGELFF. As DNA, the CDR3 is TGTGCCAGCAGCCTGGGACTAGCGGGGGGGCCGAACACCGGGGAGCTGTTTTTT.

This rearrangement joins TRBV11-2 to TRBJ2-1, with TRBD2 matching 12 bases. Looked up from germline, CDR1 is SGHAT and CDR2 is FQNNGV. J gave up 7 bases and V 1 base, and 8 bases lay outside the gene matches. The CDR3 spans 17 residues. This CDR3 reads CASSLGLAGGPWNEQFF. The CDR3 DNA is TGTGCCAGCAGCTTAGGGCTAGCGGGGGGGCCGTGGAATGAGCAGTTCTTC. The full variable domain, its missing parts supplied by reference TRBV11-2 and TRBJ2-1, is EAGVAQSPRYKIIEKRQSVAFWCNPISGHATLYWYQQILGQGPKLLIQFQNNGVVDDSQLPKDRFSAERLKGVDSTLKIQPAKLEDSAVYLCASSLGLAGGPWNEQFFGPGTRLTVL.